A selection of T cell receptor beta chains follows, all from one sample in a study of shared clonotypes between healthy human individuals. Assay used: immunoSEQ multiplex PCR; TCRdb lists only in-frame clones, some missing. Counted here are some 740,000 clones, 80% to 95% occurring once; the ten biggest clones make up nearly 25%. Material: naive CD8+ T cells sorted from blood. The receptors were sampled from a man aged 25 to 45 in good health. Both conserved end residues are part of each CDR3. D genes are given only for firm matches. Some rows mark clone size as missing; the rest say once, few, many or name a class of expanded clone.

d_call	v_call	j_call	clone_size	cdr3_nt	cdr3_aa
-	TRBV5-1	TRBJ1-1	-	TGCGCCAGCAGTCGACAGCCTCTAATGAACACTGAAGCTTTCTTT	CASSRQPLMNTEAFF
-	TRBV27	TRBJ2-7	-	TGTGCCAGCAGTTTAGATGGGTACGAGCAGTACTTC	CASSLDGYEQYF
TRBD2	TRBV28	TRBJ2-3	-	TGTGCCAGCACCCCACGACTAGCGGGAGCCGCGAATACGCAGTATTTT	CASTPRLAGAANTQYF
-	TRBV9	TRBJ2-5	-	TGTGCCAGCAGCCTCCTTCCTAGCGTACAAGAGACCCAGTACTTC	CASSLLPSVQETQYF
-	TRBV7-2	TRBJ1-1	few	TGTGCCAGCAGCTTACAGGGACGGACTGAAGCTTTCTTT	CASSLQGRTEAFF
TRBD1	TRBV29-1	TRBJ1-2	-	TGCAGCGCTACGGACAGGGGATTGTATGGCTACACCTTC	CSATDRGLYGYTF
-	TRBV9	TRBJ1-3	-	TGTGCCAGCAGCCCTGATGAATCTGGAAACACCATATATTTT	CASSPDESGNTIYF
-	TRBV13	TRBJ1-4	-	TGTGCCAGCAGCTTAGGTACAGGGAGCGAAAAACTGTTTTTT	CASSLGTGSEKLFF
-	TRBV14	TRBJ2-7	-	TGTGCCAGCAGCCAAGTAGGGGGACCTTTTTCCTACGAGCAGTACTTC	CASSQVGGPFSYEQYF
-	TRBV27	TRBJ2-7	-	TGTGCCAGCAGTCTAGGACCCAACTCCTACGAGCAGTACTTC	CASSLGPNSYEQYF
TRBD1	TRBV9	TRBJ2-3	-	TGTGCCAGCAGCGCCGAGGGACAGTTCACAGATACGCAGTATTTT	CASSAEGQFTDTQYF
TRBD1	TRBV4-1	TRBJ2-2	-	TGCGCCAGCAGCCTGGACAGGGGGATCGCCGGGGAGCTGTTTTTT	CASSLDRGIAGELFF
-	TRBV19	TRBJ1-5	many	TGTGCCAGTACACAGGGAAGACAGCCCCAGCATTTT	CASTQGRQPQHF
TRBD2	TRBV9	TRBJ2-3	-	TGTGCCAGCAGCGTAGCTCCCCAACCGGGAGGGCACACAGATACGCAGTATTTT	CASSVAPQPGGHTDTQYF
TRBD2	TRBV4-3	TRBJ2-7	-	TGCGCCAGCAGCCCGGGACTAGCGGGAGATGCATACTACGAGCAGTACTTC	CASSPGLAGDAYYEQYF
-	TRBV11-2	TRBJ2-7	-	TGTGCCAGCAGCTTAGCTCCCAGAGACTACTACGAGCAGTACTTC	CASSLAPRDYYEQYF
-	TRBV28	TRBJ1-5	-	TGTGCCAGCAGTTTCGAGACAGGACACGGGGGGCCCCAGCATTTT	CASSFETGHGGPQHF
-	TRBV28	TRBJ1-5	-	TGTGCCAGCAGTATAGACGAACAGCCCCAGCATTTT	CASSIDEQPQHF
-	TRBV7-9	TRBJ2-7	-	TGTGCCAGCAGCCTGGACACGAACTCCTACGAGCAGTACTTC	CASSLDTNSYEQYF
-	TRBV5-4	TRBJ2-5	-	TGTGCCAGCAAGATTCTAGCGCAAGAGACCCAGTACTTC	CASKILAQETQYF
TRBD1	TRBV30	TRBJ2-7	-	TGTGCCTGGACCGGGACAGGGGCAAACTACGAGCAGTACTTC	CAWTGTGANYEQYF
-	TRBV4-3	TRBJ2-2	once	TGCGCCAGCAGCCAAGTAGCGTACACCGGGGAGCTGTTTTTT	CASSQVAYTGELFF
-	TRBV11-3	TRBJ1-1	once	TGTGCCAGCAGCCTTGGACATGGGGCTGAAGCTTTCTTT	CASSLGHGAEAFF
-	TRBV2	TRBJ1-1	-	TGTGCCAGGTCGGGGCCGCAGAACACTGAAGCTTTCTTT	CARSGPQNTEAFF
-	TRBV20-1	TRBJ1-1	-	TGCACCCCCCTAGTCGGGACTGAAGCTTTCTTT	CTPLVGTEAFF
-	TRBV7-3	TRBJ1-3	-	TGTGCCAGCAGCTTATACTCTGGAAACACCATATATTTT	CASSLYSGNTIYF
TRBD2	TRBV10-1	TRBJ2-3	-	TGCGCCAGCAGTGTGCGGGACTACACAGATACGCAGTATTTT	CASSVRDYTDTQYF
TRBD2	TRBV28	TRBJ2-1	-	TGTGCCAGCAGTTTATACGGGAGGGGCTACAATGAGCAGTTCTTC	CASSLYGRGYNEQFF
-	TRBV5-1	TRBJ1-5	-	TGCGCCAGCAGCTTGGAGGGACGGGGGCCTGAGCATTTT	CASSLEGRGPEHF
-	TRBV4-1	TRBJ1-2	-	TGCGCCAGCAGCCAAGGTCCAGGGACGGACTATGGCTACACCTTC	CASSQGPGTDYGYTF
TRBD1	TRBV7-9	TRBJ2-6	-	TGTGCCAGCACCCACAGGGGGTCCGCTTCTTTCGGGGCCAACGTCCTGACTTTC	CASTHRGSASFGANVLTF
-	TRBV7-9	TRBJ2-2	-	TGTGCCAGCAGCTTAAACCCAGGGAAGAACACCGGGGAGCTGTTTTTT	CASSLNPGKNTGELFF
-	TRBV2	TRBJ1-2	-	TGTGCCAGCACGGGGGGGTCGGACTATGGCTACACCTTC	CASTGGSDYGYTF
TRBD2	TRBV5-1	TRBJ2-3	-	TGCGCCAGCAGCTTGGGGGGGATAGCGGGAACCGACACAGATACGCAGTATTTT	CASSLGGIAGTDTDTQYF
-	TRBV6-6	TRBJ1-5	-	TGTGCCAGCCTACCTGAGGGTAGTAACAATCAGCCCCAGCATTTT	CASLPEGSNNQPQHF
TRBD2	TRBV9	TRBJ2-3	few	TGTGCCAGCAGCGGAGGACTAGCGGGAACAGATACGCAGTATTTT	CASSGGLAGTDTQYF
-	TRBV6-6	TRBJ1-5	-	TGTGCCAGCAGTTTAGGCCAGGGCTATCAGCCCCAGCATTTT	CASSLGQGYQPQHF
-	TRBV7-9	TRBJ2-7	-	TGTGCCAGCAGCTCCCAGAAGGTGGAGGGCCGTCATCACTACGAGCAGTACTTC	CASSSQKVEGRHHYEQYF
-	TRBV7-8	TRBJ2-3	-	TGTGCCAGCAGCGGGCGGACGGTAGATACGCAGTATTTT	CASSGRTVDTQYF
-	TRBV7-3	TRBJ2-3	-	TGTGCCAGCAGCCCCGGGCCCGGGGAAATATGGCGCACAGATACGCAGTATTTT	CASSPGPGEIWRTDTQYF
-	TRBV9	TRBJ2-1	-	TGTGCCAGCAGCGTAGACGGGACTAATGAGCAGTTCTTC	CASSVDGTNEQFF
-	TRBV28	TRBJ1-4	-	TGTGCCAGCAGTGGCGGCGGACCTAAGGAAAAACTGTTTTTT	CASSGGGPKEKLFF
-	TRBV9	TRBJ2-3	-	TGTGCCAGCAGCGTAGAAGGATCGGATACGCAGTATTTT	CASSVEGSDTQYF
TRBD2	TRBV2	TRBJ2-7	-	TGTGCCAGCAGTGACTGGAGCGGGACGGCCTTCTACGAGCAGTACTTC	CASSDWSGTAFYEQYF
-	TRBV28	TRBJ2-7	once	TGTGCCAGCAGTTTCCGTCGGTGGAACGAGCAGTACTTC	CASSFRRWNEQYF
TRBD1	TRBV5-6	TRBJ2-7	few	TGTGCCAGCAGCTTCAACGCAGGGGGATACGAGCAGTACTTC	CASSFNAGGYEQYF
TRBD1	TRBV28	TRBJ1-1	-	TGTGCCAGCAGTCCGGACAGGGGGTGGACTGAAGCTTTCTTT	CASSPDRGWTEAFF
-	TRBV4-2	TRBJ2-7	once	TGTGCCAGCAGGGCCGGGACTGAATCCTACGAGCAGTACTTC	CASRAGTESYEQYF
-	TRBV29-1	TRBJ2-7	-	TGCAGCGTAGCGACAGAGTTCCGCTCCTACGAGCAGTACTTC	CSVATEFRSYEQYF
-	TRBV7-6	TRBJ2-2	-	TGTGCCAGCAGCTTAGCAGGGGCAGGGGAGCTGTTTTTT	CASSLAGAGELFF
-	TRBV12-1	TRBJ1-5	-	TGTGCCAGCAGCTTTACTTCTGGAAAGGGCAATCAGCCCCAGCATTTT	CASSFTSGKGNQPQHF